The present entry profiles one T cell receptor beta chain with its context. The table came from immunoSEQ multiplex PCR; TCRdb's copy has only in-frame clones and leaves some out. Of some 39,000 clones listed, around 90% are singletons. Trimming pared 0 bases from V and 7 bases from J, leaving 6 bases between. Germline-derived CDR1 and CDR2 are GTSNPN and SVGIG (reference sequence). This CDR3 is built from 11 residues. This sample was included in a study of T cell changes during pregnancy in multiple sclerosis. The TCR originated in a female donor in good health, enrolled as a control in a pregnancy study. The specimen comprised CD4+ T cells from peripheral blood mononuclear cells, sampled in the third trimester of pregnancy. The chain couples TRBV30 to TRBJ1-1; D is unresolved. The CDR3, as DNA: TGTGCCTGGAGTGTTGCAGTTGAAGCTTTCTTT. Its protein is CAWSVAVEAFF. Full variable domain (remainder filled in from reference TRBV30 and TRBJ1-1): SQTIHQWPATLVQPVGSPLSLECTVEGTSNPNLYWYRQAAGRGLQLLFYSVGIGQISSEVPQNLSASRPQDRQFILSSKKLLLSDSGFYLCAWSVAVEAFFGQGTRLTVV.